These T cell receptor beta chains were read from a single sample in a study of lymphopenia after photon versus proton radiotherapy. This table comes from immunoSEQ multiplex PCR, and its TCRdb copy is limited to in-frame clones, with some not included. The sample has over 30,000 clones, over 70% seen once. Sequencing used peripheral blood, obtained from a patient treated with proton-based radiotherapy. The source of these receptors is a woman aged 65 to 85 with pancreatic cancer. The CDR3 runs from the conserved cysteine through the conserved F or W. The D gene is left open where the match is weak. For some rows the clone size is stated as once, few or many, or as a class when expanded; others skip it.

j_call cdr3_length v_call clone_size d_call cdr3_aa cdr3_nt
TRBJ2-7 15 TRBV2 - TRBD2 CASSASGSGSYEQYF TGTGCCAGCAGTGCGAGCGGGAGTGGCTCCTACGAGCAGTACTTC
TRBJ1-6 15 TRBV5-4 - - CASSPQGPNNSPLHF TGTGCCAGCAGCCCACAAGGACCGAATAATTCACCCCTCCACTTT
TRBJ1-2 13 TRBV10-3 - - CAISETGTYGYTF TGTGCCATCAGTGAAACGGGGACCTATGGCTACACCTTC
TRBJ2-1 20 TRBV5-1 - TRBD2 CASSFQFGTSGRPTYNEQFF TGCGCCAGCAGCTTTCAATTTGGGACTAGCGGGAGGCCGACGTACAATGAGCAGTTCTTC
TRBJ1-5 13 TRBV25-1 - - CASSGGFDQPQHF TGTGCCAGCAGTGGGGGGTTCGATCAGCCCCAGCATTTT
TRBJ1-5 13 TRBV28 - - CASSLGGDQPQHF TGTGCCAGCAGTTTAGGGGGAGATCAGCCCCAGCATTTT
TRBJ1-2 9 TRBV20-1 - - CSARVGYTF TGCAGTGCTAGAGTGGGCTACACCTTC
TRBJ2-7 15 TRBV4-2 - - CASSQDRDDTYEQYF TGTGCCAGCAGCCAAGACAGGGACGATACCTACGAGCAGTACTTC
TRBJ1-1 16 TRBV7-3 - - CASSSSRGDGGTEAFF TGTGCCAGCAGCTCGTCACGAGGGGACGGCGGCACTGAAGCTTTCTTT
TRBJ1-1 13 TRBV18 - - CASSYGVNTEAFF TGTGCCAGCTCCTACGGGGTTAACACTGAAGCTTTCTTT
TRBJ2-6 17 TRBV7-2 once - CASTSGLLNSGANVLTF TGTGCCAGCACCTCAGGGCTTCTAAACTCTGGGGCCAACGTCCTGACTTTC
TRBJ2-7 14 TRBV19 - TRBD2 CASSMGGQYYEQYF TGTGCCAGTAGTATGGGAGGGCAATACTACGAGCAGTACTTC
TRBJ2-1 15 TRBV7-8 - TRBD2 CASRILAGGPYEQFF TGTGCCAGCAGGATACTAGCGGGAGGGCCTTATGAGCAGTTCTTC
TRBJ2-1 12 TRBV14 once TRBD2 CASSQAALAVVF TGTGCCAGCAGCCAAGCGGCACTAGCGGTTGTCTTC
TRBJ2-5 10 TRBV27 - - CASWGETQYF TGTGCCAGCTGGGGAGAGACCCAGTACTTC
TRBJ1-1 15 TRBV12-5 - - CASGLVRQPNTEAFF TGTGCTAGTGGTTTGGTAAGGCAGCCGAACACTGAAGCTTTCTTT
TRBJ1-1 13 TRBV4-2 - - CASSPVGDTEAFF TGTGCCAGCAGCCCGGTGGGGGACACTGAAGCTTTCTTT
TRBJ2-5 15 TRBV7-7 - TRBD2 CASSMTSGTQETQYF TGTGCTAGCAGTATGACTAGCGGGACCCAAGAGACCCAGTACTTC
TRBJ2-2 16 TRBV14 - - CASNHLGSANTGELFF TGTGCCAGCAACCATCTAGGGAGTGCGAACACCGGGGAGCTGTTTTTT
TRBJ2-7 15 TRBV19 once TRBD1 CASARDRGRTYEQYF TGTGCCAGTGCCCGGGACAGGGGACGAACCTACGAGCAGTACTTC
TRBJ2-7 15 TRBV18 few - CASSRDSTGRSEQYF TGTGCCAGCTCACGCGACTCGACAGGCCGGTCCGAGCAGTACTTC
TRBJ1-1 15 TRBV5-1 - TRBD1 CASSPGDRDVAEAFF TGCGCCAGCAGCCCCGGGGACAGGGACGTTGCTGAAGCTTTCTTT
TRBJ2-1 16 TRBV27 - TRBD2 CASSYRGTSGYNEQFF TGTGCCAGCAGTTACCGAGGGACTAGCGGCTACAATGAGCAGTTCTTC
TRBJ2-7 16 TRBV21-1 - - CASSPAVLAGTYEQYF TGTGCCAGCAGCCCAGCTGTCCTAGCGGGAACCTACGAGCAGTACTTC
TRBJ2-7 16 TRBV19 once TRBD2 CATTQRLAGGKYEQYF TGTGCCACTACGCAAAGACTAGCGGGGGGAAAGTACGAGCAGTACTTC
TRBJ2-1 13 TRBV28 - TRBD1 CASSRQGAGEQFF TGTGCCAGCAGTAGACAGGGAGCTGGTGAGCAGTTCTTC
TRBJ1-6 15 TRBV19 - - CASSRAGTDNSPLHF TGTGCCAGTAGTAGGGCCGGGACGGATAATTCACCCCTCCACTTT
TRBJ2-1 16 TRBV4-3 - TRBD2 CASSQDLPGTSSEQFF TGCGCCAGCAGCCAAGATTTACCCGGGACTAGCAGTGAGCAGTTCTTC
TRBJ2-2 16 TRBV19 - TRBD2 CASSPLAGGLHGELFF TGTGCCAGTAGTCCGCTAGCGGGAGGGCTGCACGGGGAGCTGTTTTTT
TRBJ1-4 16 TRBV5-1 - TRBD1 CASSLADRGQNEKLFF TGCGCCAGCAGCTTGGCGGACAGGGGGCAGAATGAAAAACTGTTTTTT
TRBJ2-7 15 TRBV6-1 - TRBD2 CASRWTSGGGYEQYF TGTGCCAGCAGGTGGACTAGCGGAGGGGGCTACGAGCAGTACTTC
TRBJ2-1 17 TRBV2 - - CASSERWLSRNDNEQFF TGTGCCAGCAGTGAGAGGTGGTTGTCTAGAAATGACAATGAGCAGTTCTTC
TRBJ2-2 15 TRBV2 - TRBD2 CASRNSGVITGELFF TGTGCCAGCAGGAATAGCGGGGTTATCACCGGGGAGCTGTTTTTT
TRBJ1-1 13 TRBV29-1 - - CSGQQGGNTEAFF TGCAGCGGCCAACAGGGCGGTAACACTGAAGCTTTCTTT
TRBJ2-3 15 TRBV11-2 - - CASSAGQISTDTQYF TGTGCCAGCAGCGCGGGACAGATCAGCACAGATACGCAGTATTTT
TRBJ2-5 14 TRBV5-1 - TRBD2 CASSLVAGQEAQYF TGCGCCAGCAGCTTGGTAGCGGGGCAAGAGGCCCAGTACTTC
TRBJ2-3 14 TRBV11-2 - - CASSPWVITDTQYF TGTGCCAGCTCTCCTTGGGTGATCACAGATACGCAGTATTTT
TRBJ2-1 16 TRBV23-1 - - CASSLLRYQSYNEQFF TGCGCCAGCAGCCTCCTCAGGTACCAGTCCTACAATGAGCAGTTCTTC
TRBJ2-6 15 TRBV7-9 - TRBD1 CASSTGVAGANVLTF TGTGCCAGCAGTACAGGGGTTGCTGGGGCCAACGTCCTGACTTTC
TRBJ1-5 14 TRBV21-1 - - CASSKVKGGQPQHF TGTGCCAGCAGCAAAGTTAAAGGGGGACAGCCCCAGCATTTT
TRBJ1-2 14 TRBV7-9 - - CASSLGSQGLGYTF TGTGCCAGCAGCTTAGGGAGCCAAGGGCTTGGCTACACCTTC
TRBJ2-2 14 TRBV7-2 once TRBD1 CASRLQGYTGELFF TGTGCCAGCAGGTTACAGGGGTACACCGGGGAGCTGTTTTTT
TRBJ1-3 16 TRBV19 - - CASSIWQGNRGNTIYF TGTGCCAGTAGTATTTGGCAGGGAAATCGTGGAAACACCATATATTTT
TRBJ2-3 17 TRBV28 - - CASSFDQGQAYTDTQYF TGTGCCAGCAGTTTTGATCAAGGCCAGGCCTACACAGATACGCAGTATTTT
TRBJ2-1 14 TRBV5-4 - TRBD1 CASSRDRAAEEQFF TGTGCCAGCAGCCGGGACAGGGCGGCGGAAGAGCAGTTCTTC
TRBJ1-6 15 TRBV6-5 medium-sized - CASSSMWGKNSPLHF TGTGCCAGCAGTTCAATGTGGGGAAAGAATTCACCCCTCCACTTT
TRBJ2-7 13 TRBV28 - - CASSLVHGNSPYF TGTGCCAGCAGTTTGGTTCACGGGAATTCCCCGTACTTC
TRBJ1-6 11 TRBV20-1 - - CSARDLTPLHF TGCAGTGCTAGAGATCTTACACCCCTCCACTTT